This is a list of T cell receptor beta chains from one sample in a study of T cell changes during pregnancy in multiple sclerosis. Using immunoSEQ multiplex PCR, the repertoire was profiled, and TCRdb retains in-frame clones only, with some absent. Among tens of thousands of clones listed, approximately 90% were seen once. Sample: peripheral blood, taken in the first trimester of pregnancy. These receptors all come from a female donor in good health, enrolled as a control in a pregnancy study. The CDR3 runs from the conserved cysteine through the conserved F or W.

V gene | CDR3 protein
TRBV5-6 | CASSPIFSTEWNTEAFF
TRBV28 | CASSFGTGKITYEQYF
TRBV18 | CASSPTQGWGEAFF
TRBV28 | CASRVQGYYGYTF
TRBV9 | CASSVALSGTGSQGEQFF
TRBV5-4 | CASRSRDRGNQETQYF
TRBV29-1 | CSVAPAGVTDTQYF
TRBV28 | CASRKTGGATGELFF
TRBV5-5 | CASSYGQGAYGYTF
TRBV2 | CASSLSSYEQYF
TRBV6-1 | CASSEGAGGAGELFF
TRBV28 | CAIAGLGNNEQFF
TRBV6-5 | CASSYGGGTEAFF
TRBV28 | CASSFGTEAFF
TRBV27 | CASSLGRDGELFF
TRBV29-1 | CSIGEDNEQFF
TRBV6-5 | CASSYSGGSGNTIYF
TRBV18 | CASSPSSTQNQPQHF
TRBV7-2 | CASSLAAGLAGTRYEQYF
TRBV2 | CASSIQGAGAFF
TRBV7-9 | CASSLWLAGEETQYF
TRBV6-5 | CASRSVYEQYF
TRBV7-8 | CASSSHHGEIYEQYF
TRBV4-1 | CASSQDRQEDEQFF
TRBV5-1 | CASSLLGDQPQHF
TRBV27 | CASRILTGGHTEAFF
TRBV6-1 | CASSETGTYEQYF
TRBV6-1 | CASSEASAGVATQYF
TRBV6-1 | CASSELAGPGRGANVLTF
TRBV2 | CASQRLAGPSYEQYF
TRBV2 | CATIVDRGDTIYF
TRBV2 | CASSERTGGKNIQYF
TRBV7-9 | CASSLPLLAGGLYNEQFF
TRBV5-5 | CASSLAGPPSYEQYF
TRBV5-5 | CASSFLGGETQYF
TRBV19 | CASSTSPTELNTEAFF
TRBV19 | CASSTGTGGFMNTEAFF
TRBV25-1 | CASSAQGAAGELFF
TRBV5-4 | CASSLWAGPSGEQFF
TRBV13 | CASSSRDTGDTQYF
TRBV6-6 | CASTPLAVYNEQFF
TRBV11-2 | CASSISGTADTQYF
TRBV7-2 | CASSLWGQGSAKLFF
TRBV30 | CAWSETGASYEQYF
TRBV7-2 | CASSLGLEFDEQFF
TRBV7-2 | CASSLNPGGPYEQYF
TRBV25-1 | CASRGTFEAFF
TRBV6-5 | CASSYGSAGGIEQFF
TRBV7-2 | CASSFAGGLGTEAFF
TRBV5-6 | CASSPYPGPLYEQYF
TRBV4-1 | CASSQDRFASGDNEQFF
TRBV5-6 | CASSLYGKGSYEQYF
TRBV5-5 | CASSLLTAGETQYF